Below, 32 T cell receptor beta chains from the same sample are listed, as sequenced in a study of shared T cell receptors in the human thymus. Here immunoSEQ multiplex PCR was the method, and the copy in TCRdb shows in-frame clones only, minus some. Altogether about 380,000 clones are present, more than 85% being singletons, with the ten largest covering about 0.02%. Sequencing used thymocytes. These receptors came from a human donor.

This rearrangement joins TRBV25-1 to TRBJ1-5, with 7 positions matching TRBD1. The CDR3 spans 17 residues. CDR1 and CDR2 (germline): MGHDK, SYGVNS. The V and J ends lost 6 bases and 3 bases, in that order; junction bases with no gene match: 14. CDR3 residues: CASSLTSAGTVNQPQHF. The CDR3, as DNA: TGTGCCAGCAGCCTCACCTCCGCCGGGACAGTCAATCAGCCCCAGCATTTT. The full variable domain, completed using reference TRBV25-1 and TRBJ1-5, is EADIYQTPRYLVIGTGKKITLECSQTMGHDKMYWYQQDPGMELHLIHYSYGVNSTEKGDLSSESTVSRIRTEHFPLTLESARPSHTSQYLCASSLTSAGTVNQPQHFGDGTRLSIL.

The chain is built from TRBV10-3 and TRBJ1-5, with D tentatively TRBD1 (5 bases). V shed 4 bases and J shed 0 bases, with 13 bases lying between them. This CDR3 is 16 amino acids long. Per the germline V gene, CDR1 is ENHRY and CDR2 is SYGVKD. The DNA for the CDR3 is TGTGCCATCAGTGCCCTCGGAGGGACTAGCAATCAGCCCCAGCATTTT. This encodes CAISALGGTSNQPQHF.

The chain employs TRBV5-1 and TRBJ1-4; the match to TRBD1 covers 10 bases. The CDR3 covers 16 residues. Germline loops: CDR1 SGHRS, CDR2 YFSETQ. J lost 7 bases, V lost 3 bases, and 9 bases had no gene match. As DNA, the CDR3 is TGCGCCAGCAGCTCACTGAAGCGGGACAGGGGTGAAAAACTGTTTTTT. Protein product: CASSSLKRDRGEKLFF.

As DNA, the CDR3 is TGTGCCAGTAGGGGCGGGAGTCCTCCCGACGAGCAGTACTTC. Encoded protein: CASRGGSPPDEQYF. This chain links TRBV5-5 with TRBJ2-7, with 7 bases that match TRBD2. This CDR3 is built from 14 residues. The germline CDR1 and CDR2 sequences are SGHKS and YYEKEE (reference sequence). V shed 8 bases and J 5 bases; nucleotides not matched to a gene: 13.

V usage is TRBV9 and J usage is TRBJ2-2; the match to TRBD2 covers 11 bases. V was clipped by 3 bases and J by 6 bases; unmatched bases: 16. Germline V gives CDR1 SGDLS, CDR2 YYNGEE. CDR3 length equals 19 residues. CDR3 coding DNA: TGTGCCAGCAGCGATGGCAGACTAGCGGGAAGGGAGTGGTCCGGGGAGCTGTTTTTT. Amino acids: CASSDGRLAGREWSGELFF. Together with reference TRBV9 and TRBJ2-2, the CDR3 gives the full variable domain: DSGVTQTPKHLITATGQRVTLRCSPRSGDLSVYWYQQSLDQGLQFLIQYYNGEERAKGNILERFSAQQFPDLHSELNLSSLELGDSALYFCASSDGRLAGREWSGELFFGEGSRLTVL.

CDR3 DNA sequence: TGTGCCAGCAGTTCCGCCCTCACCTCGGGACAGGGGCTCTACGAGCAGTACTTC. It codes for CASSSALTSGQGLYEQYF. V is TRBV28 and J is TRBJ2-7; TRBD1 aligns across 10 bases. The trim removed 4 bases at V and 3 bases at J, leaving 15 bases unmatched. CDR3 length equals 18 residues. Per the germline V gene, CDR1 is MDHEN and CDR2 is SYDVKM.

The J gene is TRBJ1-2, the V gene TRBV28; D may be TRBD1 (6 bases). Looked up from germline, CDR1 is MDHEN and CDR2 is SYDVKM. The V end was cut by 2 bases, the J end by 4 bases, with 11 bases between. The CDR3 runs to 14 residues. The CDR3 sequence: CASSLAGAPYGYTF. CDR3 sequence (DNA): TGTGCCAGCAGTTTAGCGGGGGCCCCCTATGGCTACACCTTC.

The chain has TRBV7-9 and TRBJ2-5, with D perhaps matching TRBD1 or TRBD2 (6 bases each). CDR1 and CDR2 (germline): SEHNR, FQNEAQ (reference sequence). There are 12 residues in the CDR3. Trimming removed 5 bases at V and 5 bases at J, with 9 bases between. The DNA for the CDR3 is TGTGCCAGCAGCATAGGGGGGGAGACCCAGTACTTC. It codes for CASSIGGETQYF. The entire variable domain, with the rest obtained from reference TRBV7-9 and TRBJ2-5, is as follows: DTGVSQNPRHKITKRGQNVTFRCDPISEHNRLYWYRQTLGQGPEFLTYFQNEAQLEKSRLLSDRFSAERPKGSFSTLEIQRTEQGDSAMYLCASSIGGETQYFGPGTRLLVL.

The V call is TRBV7-9, the J call TRBJ2-1, with 12 nucleotides matching TRBD2. CDR1 SEHNR and CDR2 FQNEAQ come from the germline V gene (reference sequence). The CDR3 consists of 14 residues. The ends lost 4 bases at V and 7 bases at J; junction bases unmatched: 2. The CDR3 DNA follows: TGTGCCAGCAGCTCGACTAGCGGGAGAAATGAGCAGTTCTTC. Translation gives CASSSTSGRNEQFF.

CDR3 bases: TGTGCCAGCAGCGTCGACAGGGGGCGGCTCGGGGAGCTGTTTTTT. It codes for CASSVDRGRLGELFF. This chain links TRBV9 with TRBJ2-2; 10 bases line up with TRBD1. V shed 2 bases, J shed 7 bases, and the junction held 5 bases outside the gene matches. The germline V gene encodes CDR1 SGDLS and CDR2 YYNGEE. The CDR3 runs to 15 residues.

This chain links TRBV6-6 with TRBJ1-2; D not resolved. V lost 2 bases and J lost 3, with 16 bases in between. CDR1 and CDR2 from the germline V gene are MNHNY and SVGAGI (reference sequence). This CDR3 is built from 16 residues. CDR3 region: CASSYAPAPRDYGYTF. Written as DNA, the CDR3 is TGTGCCAGCAGTTACGCACCGGCGCCCCGGGACTATGGCTACACCTTC.

This chain connects TRBV28 to TRBJ1-5; D is uncertain. Germline CDR1 reads MDHEN; CDR2 reads SYDVKM. Trimming took 6 bases from V and 3 from J, leaving 21 bases between them. CDR3 length: 17 amino acids. CDR3 bases: TGTGCCAGCAGCAGTTTACACCCCGCGGGTTTCAATCAGCCCCAGCATTTT. This encodes CASSSLHPAGFNQPQHF.

The chain is built from TRBV6-5 and TRBJ1-4; maybe TRBD1 (6 bases). The germline V gene encodes CDR1 MNHEY and CDR2 SVGAGI. The CDR3 runs to 14 residues. The V end was cut by 6 bases, the J end by 13 bases, with 21 bases between. CDR3 loop: CASSPRGDTSGLFF. The CDR3, as DNA: TGTGCCAGCAGCCCCCGCGGGGACACTAGCGGACTGTTTTTT.

This clone was seen a few times. J is TRBJ1-2 and V is TRBV9; TRBD1 matches 9 bases. Germline V CDR1 and CDR2: SGDLS, YYNGEE. The CDR3 is 14 amino acids. V was pared by 0 bases and J by 8 bases, with 5 bases of the junction left unmatched. The CDR3 coding sequence is TGTGCCAGCAGCGTAGGGACAGGGGAAAACGGCTACACCTTC. Translation gives CASSVGTGENGYTF. The full variable domain, its missing parts supplied by reference TRBV9 and TRBJ1-2, is DSGVTQTPKHLITATGQRVTLRCSPRSGDLSVYWYQQSLDQGLQFLIQYYNGEERAKGNILERFSAQQFPDLHSELNLSSLELGDSALYFCASSVGTGENGYTFGSGTRLTVV.

This chain joins TRBV2 and TRBJ2-7; 9 bases match TRBD1. The CDR3 is 18 amino acids. Germline assignment: CDR1 SNHLY and CDR2 FYNNEI. Trimming took 4 bases from V and 2 from J; bases not matched to a gene: 15. CDR3 sequence (DNA): TGTGCCAGCAGTGGACGGGACAGGGTAATATACACCACCTACGAGCAGTACTTC. This gives the protein CASSGRDRVIYTTYEQYF. The entire variable domain, with the rest obtained from reference TRBV2 and TRBJ2-7, is as follows: EPEVTQTPSHQVTQMGQEVILRCVPISNHLYFYWYRQILGQKVEFLVSFYNNEISEKSEIFDDQFSVERPDGSNFTLKIRSTKLEDSAMYFCASSGRDRVIYTTYEQYFGPGTRLTVT.

This rearrangement joins TRBV21-1 to TRBJ1-1; TRBD1 was called by the table and not checked on the DNA. TRBV21-1 is labeled a pseudogene. The CDR3 is made up of 13 amino acids. This CDR3 reads CASSKAGQLEAFF. The CDR3 region has the DNA TGTGCCAGCAGCAAAGCGGGACAGCTAGAAGCTTTCTTT.

This chain uses TRBV11-2 with TRBJ2-7; TRBD1 agrees at 9 bases. CDR1 and CDR2 (germline): SGHAT, FQNNGV. V lost 6 bases and J lost 0; bases outside the gene matches: 9. CDR3 length: 16 amino acids. The CDR3 sequence is CASRHRDRDFSYEQYF. The CDR3 DNA sequence: TGTGCCAGCAGACACCGGGACAGGGATTTCTCCTACGAGCAGTACTTC.

This clone was seen once. The V and J genes are TRBV27 and TRBJ2-7; perhaps D is TRBD1 or TRBD2 (5 bases each). This CDR3 is built from 16 residues. The V and J ends lost 5 bases and 4 bases respectively, with 21 bases between them. Germline V gene data show CDR1 as MNHEY and CDR2 as SMNVEV (reference sequence). The chain's CDR3 is CASSPSLGARDYEQYF. Here the CDR3 DNA reads TGTGCCAGCAGTCCGTCGCTCGGGGCACGGGATTACGAGCAGTACTTC.

V and J are TRBV11-2 and TRBJ2-7; tentatively, D is TRBD1 (5 bases). Germline V lookup: CDR1 SGHAT, CDR2 FQNNGV. V lost 5 bases to trimming and J lost 6 bases, with 17 bases between them. The CDR3 consists of 14 residues. CDR3 sequence (DNA): TGTGCCAGCAGCGCCCAGAGGTGGGGCTCCGAGCAGTACTTC. Translating gives CASSAQRWGSEQYF.

This rearrangement joins TRBV7-9 to TRBJ1-2; D unresolved. Germline loops: CDR1 SEHNR, CDR2 FQNEAQ (reference sequence). The CDR3 has 15 amino acids. The V end was cut by 1 base, the J end by 4 bases, with 13 bases between. CDR3 sequence (DNA): TGTGCCAGCAGCTTAGATGATGGCAGCTTCTATGGCTACACCTTC. Protein sequence: CASSLDDGSFYGYTF.

The rearrangement joins TRBV4-3 to TRBJ1-6; a weak D match, TRBD1 (6 bases). CDR1 and CDR2 (germline): LGHNA, YSLEER. CDR3 length: 17 amino acids. V lost 0 bases and J lost 4, with 13 bases in between. The CDR3 loop reads CASSQEGGTRYNSPLHF. CDR3 DNA: TGCGCCAGCAGCCAAGAAGGGGGGACACGATATAATTCACCCCTCCACTTT.

The rearrangement uses TRBV30 and TRBJ1-2; D is unclear. The CDR3 is 14 residues long. Trimming stripped 3 bases from V and 6 bases from J, with 17 bases between. Per the germline V gene, CDR1 is GTSNPN and CDR2 is SVGIG (reference sequence). The CDR3 loop is CAWRAGDDGNGYTF. The CDR3 DNA is TGTGCCTGGAGGGCTGGGGATGATGGGAATGGCTACACCTTC.

V and J are TRBV7-6 and TRBJ2-7; TRBD2 matches at 7 bases. The germline gives CDR1 SGHVS, CDR2 FNYEAQ. Trimming took 5 bases from V and 3 from J; bases not matched to a gene: 7. CDR3 length: 14 amino acids. CDR3: CASSALSGNYEQYF. The CDR3 bases are TGTGCCAGCAGCGCCCTAAGCGGGAACTACGAGCAGTACTTC.

The chain combines TRBV14 with TRBJ1-1, with a tentative D call TRBD1 (6 bases). The V gene lost 1 base and the J gene lost 4 bases, with 19 bases spanning the gap. Per germline, CDR1 SGHDN and CDR2 FVKESK. CDR3 length: 17 amino acids. CDR3 sequence (DNA): TGTGCCAGCAGCCAAGGCCATATCATAACAGGGTTCACTGAAGCTTTCTTT. This gives the protein CASSQGHIITGFTEAFF.

The J gene is TRBJ1-2, the V gene TRBV27; D might be TRBD1 (5 bases). V was shortened by 5 bases and J by 10 bases, with 14 bases between the two germline ends. Germline V gene lookup returns CDR1 MNHEY and CDR2 SMNVEV (reference sequence). The CDR3 covers 12 residues. The CDR3 DNA follows: TGTGCCAGCAGTCCCAGGGACGCTGACTACACCTTC. Protein: CASSPRDADYTF.

This clone showed up just a few times. J is TRBJ2-7 and V is TRBV11-3; 14 bases are a match to TRBD2. The CDR3 runs to 20 residues. Per the germline V gene, CDR1 is SGHNT and CDR2 is YENEEA. The V segment lost 4 bases and the J segment 6 bases; nucleotides outside the gene matches: 20. The CDR3 coding sequence is TGTGCCAGCAGCTCGACGCACGGACTAGCGGGAGGTCCGCGATCGGGCGAGCAGTACTTC. It yields the protein CASSSTHGLAGGPRSGEQYF.

The rearrangement uses TRBV27 and TRBJ1-1, with D possibly being TRBD1 (6 bases). The germline CDR1 and CDR2 sequences are MNHEY and SMNVEV (reference sequence). V was clipped by 5 bases and J by 1 base, with 14 bases between them. This CDR3 spans 15 amino acids. The CDR3 DNA reads as TGTGCCAGCAGTCTAAGGGGGACACAGAACACTGAAGCTTTCTTT. It specifies CASSLRGTQNTEAFF.

V gene TRBV21-1 combines with J gene TRBJ2-2; TRBD1 is taken as the D call from the table, unchecked against the DNA. TRBV21-1 is a pseudogene segment. CDR3 size: 17 residues. The CDR3 loop is CASILIGGQGNTGELFF. In nucleotides, the CDR3 is TGTGCCAGCATCCTTATTGGGGGACAGGGCAACACCGGGGAGCTGTTTTTT.

The V call is TRBV4-1, the J call TRBJ1-2; 11 nucleotides align to TRBD1. This CDR3 is built from 18 residues. Germline V CDR1 and CDR2: MGHRA, YSYEKL. V dropped 4 bases and J dropped 4; count of bases not matched to a gene: 14. This chain's CDR3 is CASSRAVGTGGTLYGYTF. In DNA form, the CDR3 reads TGCGCCAGCAGCCGAGCCGTCGGGACAGGGGGAACTCTCTATGGCTACACCTTC.

The chain uses TRBV10-1 and TRBJ1-2; no clear D gene. V was clipped by 2 bases and J by 3 bases, with 7 bases between them. The CDR3 extends over 13 amino acids. Per germline, CDR1 WNHNN and CDR2 SYGVQD (reference sequence). This chain's CDR3 is CASSEAEDYGYTF. CDR3 DNA sequence: TGCGCCAGCAGTGAGGCAGAGGACTATGGCTACACCTTC.

The chain combines TRBV27 with TRBJ2-7; D may be TRBD2 (5 bases). The germline V gene encodes CDR1 MNHEY and CDR2 SMNVEV (reference sequence). Trimming left V 2 bases short and J 2 bases short, with 13 bases between. The CDR3 consists of 15 residues. Written as DNA, the CDR3 is TGTGCCAGCAGTTTAGGAAGGGAGATTACCTACGAGCAGTACTTC. It encodes CASSLGREITYEQYF.

The chain combines TRBV5-6 with TRBJ2-1, with 8 bases that match TRBD1. CDR3 length equals 16 residues. Germline CDR1 is SGHDT and CDR2 is YYEEEE. The J segment lost 6 bases and the V segment lost 6 bases, leaving 14 bases of the junction unmatched. The CDR3 DNA reads as TGTGCCAGCATCAACGGTTGGGACAGGAGGCCCAATGAGCAGTTCTTC. Translated: CASINGWDRRPNEQFF.